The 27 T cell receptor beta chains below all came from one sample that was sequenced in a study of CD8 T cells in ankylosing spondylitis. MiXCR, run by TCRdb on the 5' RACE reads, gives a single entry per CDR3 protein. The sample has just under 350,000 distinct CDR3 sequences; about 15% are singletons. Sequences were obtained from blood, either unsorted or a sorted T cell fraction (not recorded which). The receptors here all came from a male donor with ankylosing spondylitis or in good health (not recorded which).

The CDR3 loop is CASSSYRGTSTNEKLFF. CDR3 nucleotides: TGTGCCAGCAGCAGCTACAGGGGGACCTCAACTAATGAAAAACTGTTTTTT. The rearrangement uses TRBV5-6 and TRBJ1-4, with 8 bases aligning to TRBD1. Trimming at V came to 4 bases and at J to 0 bases, leaving 8 bases not matched to a gene. Germline V CDR1 and CDR2: SGHDT, YYEEEE. CDR3 length equals 17 residues.

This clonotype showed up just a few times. CDR3 sequence: CASSKDGSGTSYEQYF. The CDR3 region has the DNA TGTGCCAGCAGCAAAGATGGTAGCGGGACATCCTACGAGCAGTACTTC. This chain uses TRBV21-1 with TRBJ2-7; the DNA was not used to check the table's D call, TRBD2. TRBV21-1 is tagged as a pseudogene. The CDR3 runs 16 residues.

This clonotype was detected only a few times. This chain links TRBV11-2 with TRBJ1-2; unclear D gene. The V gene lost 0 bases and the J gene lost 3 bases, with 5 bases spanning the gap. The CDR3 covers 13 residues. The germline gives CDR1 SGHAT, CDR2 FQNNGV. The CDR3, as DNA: TGTGCCAGCAGCTTAGAGGACTACTATGGCTACACCTTC. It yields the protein CASSLEDYYGYTF.

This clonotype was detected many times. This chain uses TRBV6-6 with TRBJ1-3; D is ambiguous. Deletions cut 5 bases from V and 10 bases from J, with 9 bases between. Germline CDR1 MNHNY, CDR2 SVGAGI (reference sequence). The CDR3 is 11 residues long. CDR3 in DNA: TGTGCCAGCAGTAACGGCCTAACCATATATTTT. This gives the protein CASSNGLTIYF.

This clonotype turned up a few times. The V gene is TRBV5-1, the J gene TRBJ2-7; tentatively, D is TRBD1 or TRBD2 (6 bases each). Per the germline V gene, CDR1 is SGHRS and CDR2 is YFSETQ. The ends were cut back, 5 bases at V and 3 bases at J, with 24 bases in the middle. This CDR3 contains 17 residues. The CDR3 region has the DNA TGCGCCAGCAGAACCCTTCAAGGGGGGCCGGAGATCTACGAGCAGTACTTC. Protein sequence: CASRTLQGGPEIYEQYF.

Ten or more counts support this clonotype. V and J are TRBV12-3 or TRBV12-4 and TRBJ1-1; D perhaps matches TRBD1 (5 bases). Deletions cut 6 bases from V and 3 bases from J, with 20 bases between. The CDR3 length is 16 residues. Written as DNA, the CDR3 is TGTGCCAGCAGCCGACGGGCCCGACCAGGGTACACTGAAGCTTTCTTT. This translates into CASSRRARPGYTEAFF.

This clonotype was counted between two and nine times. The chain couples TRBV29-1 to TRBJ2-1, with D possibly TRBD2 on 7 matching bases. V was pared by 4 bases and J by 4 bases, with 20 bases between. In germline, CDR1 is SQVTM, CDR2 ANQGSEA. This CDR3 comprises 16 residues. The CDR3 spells CSVAQDPRGLYNEQFF. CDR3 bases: TGCAGCGTTGCTCAGGATCCGCGGGGGCTTTACAATGAGCAGTTCTTC.

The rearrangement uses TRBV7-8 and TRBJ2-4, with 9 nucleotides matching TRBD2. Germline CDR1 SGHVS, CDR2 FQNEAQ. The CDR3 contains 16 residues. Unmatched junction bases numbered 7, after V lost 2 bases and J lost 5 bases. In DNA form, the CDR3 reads TGTGCCAGCAGCTTAAGGCGGGGGGGCCCGGAAAACATTCAGTACTTC. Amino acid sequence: CASSLRRGGPENIQYF.

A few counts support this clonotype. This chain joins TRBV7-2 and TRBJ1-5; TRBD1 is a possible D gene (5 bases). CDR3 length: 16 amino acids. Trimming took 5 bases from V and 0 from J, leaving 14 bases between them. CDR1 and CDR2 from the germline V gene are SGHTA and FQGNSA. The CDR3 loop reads CASSPAGGYSNQPQHF. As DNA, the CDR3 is TGTGCCAGCAGCCCGGCGGGGGGGTATAGCAATCAGCCCCAGCATTTT.

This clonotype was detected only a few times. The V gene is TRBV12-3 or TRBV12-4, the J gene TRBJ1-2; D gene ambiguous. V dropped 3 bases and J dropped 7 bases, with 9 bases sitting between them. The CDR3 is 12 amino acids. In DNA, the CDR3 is TGTGCCAGCAGTTTTCATGAGTCTGGCTACACCTTC. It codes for CASSFHESGYTF.

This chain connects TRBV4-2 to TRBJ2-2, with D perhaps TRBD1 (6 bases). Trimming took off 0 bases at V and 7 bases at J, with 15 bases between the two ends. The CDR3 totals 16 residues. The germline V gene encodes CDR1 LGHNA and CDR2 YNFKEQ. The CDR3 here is CASSQEGLGADGELFF. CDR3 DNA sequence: TGTGCCAGCAGCCAAGAAGGGCTGGGGGCGGACGGGGAGCTGTTTTTT.

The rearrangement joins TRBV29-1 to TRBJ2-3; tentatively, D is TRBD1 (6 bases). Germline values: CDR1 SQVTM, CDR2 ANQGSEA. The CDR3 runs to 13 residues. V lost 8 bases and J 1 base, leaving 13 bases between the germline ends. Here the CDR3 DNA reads TGCAGCTTCACGGCAGGGGGCACAGATACGCAGTATTTT. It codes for CSFTAGGTDTQYF.

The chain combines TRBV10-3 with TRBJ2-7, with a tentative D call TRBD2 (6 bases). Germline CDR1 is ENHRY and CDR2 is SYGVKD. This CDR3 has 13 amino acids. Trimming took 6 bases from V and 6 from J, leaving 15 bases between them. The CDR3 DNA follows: TGTGCCATCAGCAACAGGTTGGGGGGCGAGCAGTACTTC. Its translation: CAISNRLGGEQYF.

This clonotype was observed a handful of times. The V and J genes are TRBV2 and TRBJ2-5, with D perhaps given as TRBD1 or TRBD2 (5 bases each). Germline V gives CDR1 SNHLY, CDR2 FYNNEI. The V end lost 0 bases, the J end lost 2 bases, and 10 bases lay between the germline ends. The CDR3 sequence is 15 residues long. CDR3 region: CASSEALGRQETQYF. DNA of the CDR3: TGTGCCAGCAGTGAAGCCCTGGGACGGCAAGAGACCCAGTACTTC.

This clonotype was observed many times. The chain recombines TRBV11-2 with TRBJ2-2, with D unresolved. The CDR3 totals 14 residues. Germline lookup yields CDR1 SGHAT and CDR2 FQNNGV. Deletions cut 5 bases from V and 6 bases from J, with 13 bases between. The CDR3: CASSPFPRPGELFF. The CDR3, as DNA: TGTGCCAGCAGCCCCTTCCCACGGCCCGGGGAGCTGTTTTTT.

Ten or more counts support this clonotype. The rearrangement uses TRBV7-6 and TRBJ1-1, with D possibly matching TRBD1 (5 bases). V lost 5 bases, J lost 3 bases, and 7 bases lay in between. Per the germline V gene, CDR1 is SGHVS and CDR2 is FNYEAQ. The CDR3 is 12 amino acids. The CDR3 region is CASSQGDTEAFF. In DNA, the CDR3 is TGTGCCAGCAGCCAAGGGGACACTGAAGCTTTCTTT.

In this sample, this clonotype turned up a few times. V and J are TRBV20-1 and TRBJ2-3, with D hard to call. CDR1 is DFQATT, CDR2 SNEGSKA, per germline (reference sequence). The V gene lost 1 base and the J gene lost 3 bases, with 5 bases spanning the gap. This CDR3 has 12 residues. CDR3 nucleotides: TGCAGTGCTAGAGCCATTACAGATACGCAGTATTTT. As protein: CSARAITDTQYF.

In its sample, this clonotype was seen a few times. Here the CDR3 reads CASSLQRLETQYF. The CDR3, as DNA: TGTGCCAGCAGTCTCCAGAGATTAGAGACCCAGTACTTC. The gene calls are TRBV27 and TRBJ2-5; D is unresolved. This CDR3 is 13 amino acids long. Germline CDR1 reads MNHEY; CDR2 reads SMNVEV (reference sequence). V was trimmed by 5 bases and J by 4 bases, leaving 11 bases between them.

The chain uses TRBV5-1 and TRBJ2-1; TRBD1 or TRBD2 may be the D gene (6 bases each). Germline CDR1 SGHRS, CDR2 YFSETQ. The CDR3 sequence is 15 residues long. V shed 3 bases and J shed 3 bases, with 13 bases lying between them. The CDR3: CASSWVGGDYNEQFF. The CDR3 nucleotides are TGCGCCAGCAGCTGGGTGGGGGGCGACTACAATGAGCAGTTCTTC.

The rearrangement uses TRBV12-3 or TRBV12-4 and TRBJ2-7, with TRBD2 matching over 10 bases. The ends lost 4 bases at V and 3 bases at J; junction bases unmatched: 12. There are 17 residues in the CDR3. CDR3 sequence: CASSSRTSGTLGYEQYF. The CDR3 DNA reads TGTGCCAGCAGTTCTCGGACTAGCGGAACGCTGGGCTACGAGCAGTACTTC.

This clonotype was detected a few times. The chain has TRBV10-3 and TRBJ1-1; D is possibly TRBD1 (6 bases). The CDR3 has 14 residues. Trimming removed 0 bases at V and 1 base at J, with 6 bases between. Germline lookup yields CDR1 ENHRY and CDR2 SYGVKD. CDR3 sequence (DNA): TGTGCCATCAGTGAGTCACAGGGGAACACTGAAGCTTTCTTT. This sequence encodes CAISESQGNTEAFF.

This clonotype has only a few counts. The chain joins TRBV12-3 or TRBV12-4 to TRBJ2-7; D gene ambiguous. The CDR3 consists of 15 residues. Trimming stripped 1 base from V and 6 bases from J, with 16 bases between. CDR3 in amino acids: CASSLGRVRAGEQYF. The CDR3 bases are TGTGCCAGCAGTTTAGGTCGAGTAAGGGCCGGCGAGCAGTACTTC.

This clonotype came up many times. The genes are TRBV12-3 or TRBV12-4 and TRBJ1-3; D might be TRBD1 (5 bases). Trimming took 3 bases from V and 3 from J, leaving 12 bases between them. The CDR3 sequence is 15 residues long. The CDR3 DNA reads TGTGCCAGCAGTTTTGCGGGGACCGGTGGAAACACCATATATTTT. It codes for CASSFAGTGGNTIYF.

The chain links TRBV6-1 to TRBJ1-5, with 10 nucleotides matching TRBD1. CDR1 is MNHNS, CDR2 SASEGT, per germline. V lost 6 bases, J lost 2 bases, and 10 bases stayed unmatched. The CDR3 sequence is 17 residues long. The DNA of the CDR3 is TGTGCCAGCAGCCTTTCTCTCGGGACAGGGGGCAATCAGCCCCAGCATTTT. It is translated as CASSLSLGTGGNQPQHF.

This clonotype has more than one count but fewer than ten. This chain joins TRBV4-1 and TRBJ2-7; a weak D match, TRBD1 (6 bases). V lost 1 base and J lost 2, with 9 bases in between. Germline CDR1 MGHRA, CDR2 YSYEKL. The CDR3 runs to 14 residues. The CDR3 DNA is TGCGCCAGCAGCCAAGTGGGGGCAGCCTACGAGCAGTACTTC. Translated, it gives CASSQVGAAYEQYF.

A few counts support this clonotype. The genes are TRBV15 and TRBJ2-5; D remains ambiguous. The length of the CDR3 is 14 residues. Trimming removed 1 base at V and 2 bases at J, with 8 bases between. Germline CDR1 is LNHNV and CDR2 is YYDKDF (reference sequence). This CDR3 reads CATSRGQGQETQYF. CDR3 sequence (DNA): TGTGCCACCAGCAGAGGACAAGGACAAGAGACCCAGTACTTC.

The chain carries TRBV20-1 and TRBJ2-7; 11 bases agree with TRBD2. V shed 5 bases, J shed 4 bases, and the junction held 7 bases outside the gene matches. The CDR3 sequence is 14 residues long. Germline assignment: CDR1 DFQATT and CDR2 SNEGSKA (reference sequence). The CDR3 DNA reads TGCAGTGCTTTGACTAGCGGGATGTTATACGAGCAGTACTTC. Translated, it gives CSALTSGMLYEQYF.